The clone carrying this T cell receptor beta chain is classed as medium-sized. Its antigen is undetermined. TCRdb itself ran the RACE reads through MiXCR, one entry per CDR3 protein. The sample contains 13,000 to 15,000 distinct CDR3 sequences, about 17% of which appear only once. The sample comes from a study of human T cells and chemical hapten exposure. Overall study results and limits: Donors, who had alopecia, may show an immune response that differs from healthy people's. Counts of TCRs expanded at PT1 correlated positively with patch test score.

Looked up from germline, CDR1 is MNHNY and CDR2 is SVGAGI (reference sequence). The CDR3 is 17 residues long. Trimming removed 2 bases from V and 0 bases from J; junction bases left unmatched: 3. Regarding time point: patch test 1, 2 weeks after DPC sensitization. As for treatment: therapeutic diphenylcyclopropenone sensitization with weekly scalp DPC. Every donor had alopecia and was 18 to 70 years old; all were suitable for DPC. The clonotype comes from a woman aged 25-40 years with alopecia areata. Some clones in this sample may be carry-over from other donors' samples. The material sequenced was whole blood, taken in connection with sensitization to the hapten diphenylcyclopropenone (DPC). The V call is TRBV6-6, the J call TRBJ1-5; 11 bases map to TRBD1. The chain's CDR3 is CASSYGQGADSNQPQHF. The CDR3 DNA reads TGTGCCAGCAGTTACGGACAGGGGGCGGATAGCAATCAGCCCCAGCATTTT.